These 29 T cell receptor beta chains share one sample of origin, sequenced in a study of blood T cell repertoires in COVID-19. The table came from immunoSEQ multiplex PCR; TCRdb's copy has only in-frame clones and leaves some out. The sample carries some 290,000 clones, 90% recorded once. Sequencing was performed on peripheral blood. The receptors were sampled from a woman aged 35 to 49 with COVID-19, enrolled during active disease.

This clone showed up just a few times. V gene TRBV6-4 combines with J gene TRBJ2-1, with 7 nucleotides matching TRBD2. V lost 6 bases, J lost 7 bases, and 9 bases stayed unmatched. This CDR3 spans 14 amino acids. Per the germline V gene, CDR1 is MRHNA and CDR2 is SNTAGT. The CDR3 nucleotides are TGTGCCAGCAGCCAAGGCGGGGGAGAAAATGAGCAGTTCTTC. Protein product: CASSQGGGENEQFF.

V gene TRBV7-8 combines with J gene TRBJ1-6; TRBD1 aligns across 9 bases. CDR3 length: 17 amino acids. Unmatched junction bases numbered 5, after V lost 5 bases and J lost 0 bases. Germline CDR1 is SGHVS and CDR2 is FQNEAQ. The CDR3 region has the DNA TGTGCCAGCAGCCGAGACAGGGGGAGCTCCTATAATTCACCCCTCCACTTT. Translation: CASSRDRGSSYNSPLHF. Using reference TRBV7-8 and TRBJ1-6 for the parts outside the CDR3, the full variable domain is GAGVSQSPRYKVAKRGQDVALRCDPISGHVSLFWYQQALGQGPEFLTYFQNEAQLDKSGLPSDRFFAERPEGSVSTLKIQRTQQEDSAVYLCASSRDRGSSYNSPLHFGNGTRLTVT.

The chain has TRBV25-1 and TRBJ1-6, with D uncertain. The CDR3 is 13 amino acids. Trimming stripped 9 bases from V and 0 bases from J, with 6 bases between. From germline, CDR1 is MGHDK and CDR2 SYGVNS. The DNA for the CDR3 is TGTGCCAGTGCAGGCTCCTATAATTCACCCCTCCACTTT. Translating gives CASAGSYNSPLHF.

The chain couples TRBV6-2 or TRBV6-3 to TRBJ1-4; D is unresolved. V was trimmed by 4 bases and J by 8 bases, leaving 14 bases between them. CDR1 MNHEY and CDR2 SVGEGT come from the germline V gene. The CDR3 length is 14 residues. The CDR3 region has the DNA TGTGCCAGCAGTTCCCCTTGGGCTGGAGAAAAACTGTTTTTT. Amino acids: CASSSPWAGEKLFF.

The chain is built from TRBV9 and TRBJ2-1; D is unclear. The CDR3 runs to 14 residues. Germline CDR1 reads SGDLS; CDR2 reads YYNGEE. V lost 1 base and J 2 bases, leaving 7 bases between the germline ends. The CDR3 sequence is CASSVSQTYNEQFF. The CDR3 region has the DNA TGTGCCAGCAGCGTATCACAGACCTACAATGAGCAGTTCTTC.

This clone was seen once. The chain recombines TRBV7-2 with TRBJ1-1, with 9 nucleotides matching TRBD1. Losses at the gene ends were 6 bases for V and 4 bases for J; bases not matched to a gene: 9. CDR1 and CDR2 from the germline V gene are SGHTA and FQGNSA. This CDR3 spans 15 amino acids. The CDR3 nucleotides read TGTGCCAGCAGTATTACAGGGGGCTGGGGCACTGAAGCTTTCTTT. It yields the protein CASSITGGWGTEAFF.

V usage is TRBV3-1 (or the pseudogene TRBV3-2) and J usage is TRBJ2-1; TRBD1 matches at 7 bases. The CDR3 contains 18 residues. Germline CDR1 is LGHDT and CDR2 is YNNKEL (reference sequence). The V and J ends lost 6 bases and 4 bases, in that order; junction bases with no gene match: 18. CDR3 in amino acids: CASSKGQGVTYRYNEQFF. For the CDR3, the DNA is TGTGCCAGCAGTAAGGGGCAGGGGGTGACGTACAGGTACAATGAGCAGTTCTTC.

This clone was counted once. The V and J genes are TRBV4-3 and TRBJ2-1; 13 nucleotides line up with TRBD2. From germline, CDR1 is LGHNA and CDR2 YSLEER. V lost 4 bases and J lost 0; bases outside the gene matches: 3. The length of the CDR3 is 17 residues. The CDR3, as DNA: TGCGCCAGCAGCCCTGGACTAGCGGGGGCCTCCTACAATGAGCAGTTCTTC. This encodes CASSPGLAGASYNEQFF.

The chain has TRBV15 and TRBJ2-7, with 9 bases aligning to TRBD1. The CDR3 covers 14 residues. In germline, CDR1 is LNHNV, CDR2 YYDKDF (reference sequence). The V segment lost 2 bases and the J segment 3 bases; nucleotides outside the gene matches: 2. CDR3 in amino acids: CATSRRDRDYEQYF. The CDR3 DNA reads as TGTGCCACCAGCAGACGGGACAGGGACTACGAGCAGTACTTC. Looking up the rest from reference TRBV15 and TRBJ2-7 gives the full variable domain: DAMVIQNPRYQVTQFGKPVTLSCSQTLNHNVMYWYQQKSSQAPKLLFHYYDKDFNNEADTPDNFQSRRPNTSFCFLDIRSPGLGDTAMYLCATSRRDRDYEQYFGPGTRLTVT.

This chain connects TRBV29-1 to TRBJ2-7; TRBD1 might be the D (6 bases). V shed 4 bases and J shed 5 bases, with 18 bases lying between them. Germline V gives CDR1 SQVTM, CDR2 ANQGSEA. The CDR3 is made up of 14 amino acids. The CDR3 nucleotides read TGCAGCGTTGTAACCGGACAGCTCTCGGACGAGCAGTACTTC. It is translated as CSVVTGQLSDEQYF.

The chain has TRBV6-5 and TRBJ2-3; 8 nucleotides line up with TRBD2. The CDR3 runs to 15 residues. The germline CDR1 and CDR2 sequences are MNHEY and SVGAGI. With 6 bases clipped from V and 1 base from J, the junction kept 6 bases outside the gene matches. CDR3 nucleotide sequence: TGTGCCAGCAGCCAGCCGGGAGGGGGCACAGATACGCAGTATTTT. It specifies CASSQPGGGTDTQYF.

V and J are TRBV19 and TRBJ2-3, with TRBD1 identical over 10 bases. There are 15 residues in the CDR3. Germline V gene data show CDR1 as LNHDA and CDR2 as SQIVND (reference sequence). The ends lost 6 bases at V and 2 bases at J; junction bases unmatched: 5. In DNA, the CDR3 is TGTGCCAGTAGCTTCGGGACAGGGGCCACAGATACGCAGTATTTT. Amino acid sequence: CASSFGTGATDTQYF.

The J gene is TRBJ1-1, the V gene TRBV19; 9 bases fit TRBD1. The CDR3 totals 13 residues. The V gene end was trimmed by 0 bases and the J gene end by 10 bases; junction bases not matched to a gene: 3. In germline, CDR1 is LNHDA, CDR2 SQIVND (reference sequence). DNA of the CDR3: TGTGCCAGTAGTATAGATACAGGGGGCGCAGCTTTCTTT. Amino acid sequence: CASSIDTGGAAFF.

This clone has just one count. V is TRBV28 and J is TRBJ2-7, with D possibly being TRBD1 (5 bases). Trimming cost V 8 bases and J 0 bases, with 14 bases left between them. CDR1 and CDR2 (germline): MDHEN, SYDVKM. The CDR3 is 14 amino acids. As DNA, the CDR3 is TGTGCCAGCGGGGCCGGCAGGGACTCCTACGAGCAGTACTTC. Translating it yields CASGAGRDSYEQYF.

CDR3 coding DNA: TGTGCCAGCAGCTTAGATCGCAGGGCGCAAGAGACCCAGTACTTC. Its protein is CASSLDRRAQETQYF. The chain recombines TRBV7-2 with TRBJ2-5, with D tentatively TRBD1 (5 bases). The CDR3 has 15 amino acids. The V gene's germline CDR1 is SGHTA and CDR2 FQGNSA. The V end was cut by 1 base, the J end by 2 bases, with 11 bases between. Using reference TRBV7-2 and TRBJ2-5 for the parts outside the CDR3, the full variable domain is GAGVSQSPSNKVTEKGKDVELRCDPISGHTALYWYRQSLGQGLEFLIYFQGNSAPDKSGLPSDRFSAERTGGSVSTLTIQRTQQEDSAVYLCASSLDRRAQETQYFGPGTRLLVL.

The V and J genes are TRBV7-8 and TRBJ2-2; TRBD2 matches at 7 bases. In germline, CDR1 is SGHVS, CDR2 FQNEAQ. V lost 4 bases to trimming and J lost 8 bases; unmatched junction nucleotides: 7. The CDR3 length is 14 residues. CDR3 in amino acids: CASSSGLESGELFF. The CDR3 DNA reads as TGTGCCAGCAGCTCCGGACTAGAGAGTGGGGAGCTGTTTTTT. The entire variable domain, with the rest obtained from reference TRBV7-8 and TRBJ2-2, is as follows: GAGVSQSPRYKVAKRGQDVALRCDPISGHVSLFWYQQALGQGPEFLTYFQNEAQLDKSGLPSDRFFAERPEGSVSTLKIQRTQQEDSAVYLCASSSGLESGELFFGEGSRLTVL.

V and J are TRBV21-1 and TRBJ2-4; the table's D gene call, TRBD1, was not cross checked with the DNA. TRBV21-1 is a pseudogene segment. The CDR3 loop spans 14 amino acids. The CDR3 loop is CASSKAGTGNIQYF. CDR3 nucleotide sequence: TGTGCCAGCAGCAAAGCTGGGACAGGAAACATTCAGTACTTC.

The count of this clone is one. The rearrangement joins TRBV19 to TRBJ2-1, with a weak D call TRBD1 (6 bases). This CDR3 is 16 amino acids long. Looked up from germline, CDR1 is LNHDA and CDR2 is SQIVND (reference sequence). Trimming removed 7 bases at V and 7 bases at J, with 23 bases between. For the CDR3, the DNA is TGTGCCAGTAAGCCGGGCTCTATGAGTAGGGGGAATGAGCAGTTCTTC. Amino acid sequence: CASKPGSMSRGNEQFF.

The CDR3 DNA sequence: TGTGCCACCAGGACCGGGACAGGGTTCGAGCAGTACTTC. Its protein is CATRTGTGFEQYF. The V call is TRBV15, the J call TRBJ2-7; 9 nucleotides match TRBD1. The CDR3 consists of 13 residues. After removal of 6 bases from V and 6 bases from J, the junction contained 6 bases not matched to a gene. Germline V gene data show CDR1 as LNHNV and CDR2 as YYDKDF (reference sequence).

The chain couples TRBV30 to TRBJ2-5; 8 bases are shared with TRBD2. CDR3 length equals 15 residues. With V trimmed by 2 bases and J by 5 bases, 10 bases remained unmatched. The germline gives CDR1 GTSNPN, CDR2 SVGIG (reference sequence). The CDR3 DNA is TGTGCCTGGAGTTCCTTAGCGGGACGGGGGGAGACCCAGTACTTC. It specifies CAWSSLAGRGETQYF. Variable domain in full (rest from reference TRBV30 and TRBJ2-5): SQTIHQWPATLVQPVGSPLSLECTVEGTSNPNLYWYRQAAGRGLQLLFYSVGIGQISSEVPQNLSASRPQDRQFILSSKKLLLSDSGFYLCAWSSLAGRGETQYFGPGTRLLVL.

CDR3 in amino acids: CASSSLGVAGSNEKLFF. CDR3 bases: TGTGCCAGCAGCTCACTCGGTGTCGCAGGATCAAATGAAAAACTGTTTTTT. J is TRBJ1-4 and V is TRBV7-9, with unresolved D. The V end was cut by 4 bases, the J end by 5 bases, with 20 bases between. The length of the CDR3 is 17 residues. Germline V gene sequence: CDR1 SEHNR, CDR2 FQNEAQ (reference sequence).

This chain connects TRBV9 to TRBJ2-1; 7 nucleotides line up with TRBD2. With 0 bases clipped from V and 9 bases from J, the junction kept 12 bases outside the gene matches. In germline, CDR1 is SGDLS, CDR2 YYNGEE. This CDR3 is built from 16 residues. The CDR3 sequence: CASSVDPGGGVGEQFF. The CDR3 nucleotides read TGTGCCAGCAGCGTAGACCCGGGGGGAGGGGTCGGTGAGCAGTTCTTC.

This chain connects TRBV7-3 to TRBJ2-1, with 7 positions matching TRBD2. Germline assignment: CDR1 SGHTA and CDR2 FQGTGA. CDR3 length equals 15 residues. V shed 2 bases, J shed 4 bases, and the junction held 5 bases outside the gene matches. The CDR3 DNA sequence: TGTGCCAGCAGCTTAGATCTAGCGGATTACAATGAGCAGTTCTTC. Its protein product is CASSLDLADYNEQFF.

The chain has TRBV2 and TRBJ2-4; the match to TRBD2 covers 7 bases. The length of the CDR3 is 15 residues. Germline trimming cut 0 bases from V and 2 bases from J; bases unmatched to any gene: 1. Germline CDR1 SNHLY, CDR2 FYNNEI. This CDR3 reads CASSEARGTKNIQYF. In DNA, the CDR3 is TGTGCCAGCAGTGAAGCGCGGGGGACCAAAAACATTCAGTACTTC.

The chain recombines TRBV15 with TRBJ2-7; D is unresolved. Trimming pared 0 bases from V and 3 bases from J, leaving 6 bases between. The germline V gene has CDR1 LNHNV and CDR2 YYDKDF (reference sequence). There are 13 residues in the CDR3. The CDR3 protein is CATSRDPGYEQYF. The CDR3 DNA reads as TGTGCCACCAGCAGAGATCCGGGCTACGAGCAGTACTTC.

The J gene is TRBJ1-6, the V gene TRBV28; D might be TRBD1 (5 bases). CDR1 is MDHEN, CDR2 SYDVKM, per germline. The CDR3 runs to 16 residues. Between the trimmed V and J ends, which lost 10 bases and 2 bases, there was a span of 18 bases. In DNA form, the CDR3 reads TGTGCCACCTTTCCAGGGCTTAACGCCTATAATTCACCCCTCCACTTT. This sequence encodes CATFPGLNAYNSPLHF. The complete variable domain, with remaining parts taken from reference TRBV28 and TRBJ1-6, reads DVKVTQSSRYLVKRTGEKVFLECVQDMDHENMFWYRQDPGLGLRLIYFSYDVKMKEKGDIPEGYSVSREKKERFSLILESASTNQTSMYLCATFPGLNAYNSPLHFGNGTRLTVT.

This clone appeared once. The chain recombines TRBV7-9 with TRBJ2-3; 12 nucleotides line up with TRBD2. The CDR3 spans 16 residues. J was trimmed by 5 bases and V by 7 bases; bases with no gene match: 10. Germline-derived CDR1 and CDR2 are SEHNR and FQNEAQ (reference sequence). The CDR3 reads CASTTPLAGGRDTQYF. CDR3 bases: TGTGCCAGCACGACCCCCCTAGCGGGGGGGCGAGATACGCAGTATTTT.

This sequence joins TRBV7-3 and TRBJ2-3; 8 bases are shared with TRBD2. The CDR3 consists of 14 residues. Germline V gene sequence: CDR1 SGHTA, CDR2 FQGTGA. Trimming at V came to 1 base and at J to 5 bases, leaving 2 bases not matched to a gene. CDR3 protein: CASSLIRGGDTQYF. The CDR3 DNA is TGTGCCAGCAGCTTAATACGGGGGGGAGATACGCAGTATTTT.

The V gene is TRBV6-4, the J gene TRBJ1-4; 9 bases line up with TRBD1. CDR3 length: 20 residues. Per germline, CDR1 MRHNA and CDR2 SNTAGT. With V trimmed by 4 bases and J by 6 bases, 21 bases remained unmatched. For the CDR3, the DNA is TGTGCCAGCAGTGGTTCTTTGTCCCCCACAGGGGGCGGTGTGGATGAAAAACTGTTTTTT. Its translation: CASSGSLSPTGGGVDEKLFF.